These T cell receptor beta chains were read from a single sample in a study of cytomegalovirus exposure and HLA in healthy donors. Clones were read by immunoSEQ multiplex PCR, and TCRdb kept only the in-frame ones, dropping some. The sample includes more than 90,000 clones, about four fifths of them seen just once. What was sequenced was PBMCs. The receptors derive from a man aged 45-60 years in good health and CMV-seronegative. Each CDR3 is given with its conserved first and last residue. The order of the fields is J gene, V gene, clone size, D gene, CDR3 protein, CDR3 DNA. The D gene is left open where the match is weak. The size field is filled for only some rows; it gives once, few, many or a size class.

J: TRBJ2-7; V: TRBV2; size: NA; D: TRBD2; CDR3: CASRLAGGYSYEQYF; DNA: TGTGCCAGCAGGCTAGCGGGAGGGTACTCCTACGAGCAGTACTTC
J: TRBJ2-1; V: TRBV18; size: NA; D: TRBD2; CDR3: CASSPTLAGSSNEQFF; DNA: TGTGCCAGCTCACCTACTCTAGCGGGTTCCTCCAATGAGCAGTTCTTC
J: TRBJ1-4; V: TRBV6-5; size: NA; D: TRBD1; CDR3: CASGQGATNEKLFF; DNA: TGTGCCAGCGGCCAGGGGGCAACTAATGAAAAACTGTTTTTT
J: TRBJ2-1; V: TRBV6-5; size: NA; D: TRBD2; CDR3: CASSYSGGYNEQFF; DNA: TGTGCCAGCAGTTACAGCGGGGGCTACAATGAGCAGTTCTTC
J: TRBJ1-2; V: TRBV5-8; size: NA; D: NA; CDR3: CASSLGQLNYGYTF; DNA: TGTGCCAGCAGCTTGGGACAGCTTAACTATGGCTACACCTTC
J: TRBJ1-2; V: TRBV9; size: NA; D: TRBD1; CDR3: CASSGQGNYGYTF; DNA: TGTGCCAGCAGCGGACAGGGGAATTATGGCTACACCTTC
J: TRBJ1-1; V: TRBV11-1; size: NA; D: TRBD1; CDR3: CASSEIGQGDMNTEAFF; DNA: TGTGCCAGCAGCGAGATAGGACAGGGAGACATGAACACTGAAGCTTTCTTT
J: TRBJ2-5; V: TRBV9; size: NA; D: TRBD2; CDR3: CASSRSGAGGAETQYF; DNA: TGTGCCAGCAGCCGAAGTGGGGCGGGAGGGGCAGAGACCCAGTACTTC
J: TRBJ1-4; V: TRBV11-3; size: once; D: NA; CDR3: CASRRGLANEKLFF; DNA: TGTGCCAGCCGCAGGGGCTTGGCTAATGAAAAACTGTTTTTT
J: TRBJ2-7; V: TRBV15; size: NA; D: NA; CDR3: CATSRGDEDSSYEQYF; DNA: TGTGCCACCAGCAGGGGGGATGAGGACAGCTCCTACGAGCAGTACTTC
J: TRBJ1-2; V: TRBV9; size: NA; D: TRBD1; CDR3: CASSVRDRGNYGYTF; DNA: TGTGCCAGCAGCGTCCGGGACAGGGGTAACTATGGCTACACCTTC
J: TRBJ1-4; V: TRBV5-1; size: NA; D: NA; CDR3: CASSLPDEKLFF; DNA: TGCGCCAGCAGCTTGCCCGATGAAAAACTGTTTTTT
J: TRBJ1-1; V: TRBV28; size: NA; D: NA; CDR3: CASSHSGGGQTEAFF; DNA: TGTGCCAGCAGCCACTCCGGGGGGGGACAAACTGAAGCTTTCTTT
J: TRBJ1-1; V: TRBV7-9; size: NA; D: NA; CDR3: CASSLNTGSHTEAFF; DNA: TGTGCCAGCAGCTTAAATACAGGTTCGCACACTGAAGCTTTCTTT
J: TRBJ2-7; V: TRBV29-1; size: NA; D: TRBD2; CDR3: CSVEELREGLYEQYF; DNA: TGCAGCGTTGAAGAATTGCGGGAGGGCCTCTACGAGCAGTACTTC
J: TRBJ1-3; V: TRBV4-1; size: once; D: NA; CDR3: CASSHVGIVSGNTIYF; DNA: TGCGCCAGCAGCCACGTCGGGATTGTCTCTGGAAACACCATATATTTT
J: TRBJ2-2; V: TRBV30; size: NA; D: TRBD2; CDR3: CAWTSSGSSTGELFF; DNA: TGTGCCTGGACGTCTAGCGGAAGTTCCACCGGGGAGCTGTTTTTT
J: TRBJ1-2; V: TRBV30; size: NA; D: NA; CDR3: CAWSIPQQGGYGYTF; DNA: TGTGCCTGGAGCATCCCACAGCAGGGCGGCTATGGCTACACCTTC
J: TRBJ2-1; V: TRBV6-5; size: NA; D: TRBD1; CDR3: CASRRATGEVNEQFF; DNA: TGTGCCAGCCGACGGGCGACAGGGGAGGTCAATGAGCAGTTCTTC
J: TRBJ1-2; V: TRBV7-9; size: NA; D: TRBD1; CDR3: CASSSGTDNYGYTF; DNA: TGTGCCAGCAGCTCCGGGACAGATAACTATGGCTACACCTTC
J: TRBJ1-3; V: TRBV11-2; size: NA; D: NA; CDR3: CASSSPRIGNTIYF; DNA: TGTGCCAGCAGCTCCCCTAGGATTGGAAACACCATATATTTT
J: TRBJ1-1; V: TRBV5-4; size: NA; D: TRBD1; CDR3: CASSSPTGGRETEAFF; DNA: TGTGCCAGCAGTTCACCTACAGGGGGACGGGAAACTGAAGCTTTCTTT
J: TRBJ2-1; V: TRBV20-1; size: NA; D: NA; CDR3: CSAREDEQFF; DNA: TGCAGTGCTAGGGAGGATGAGCAGTTCTTC
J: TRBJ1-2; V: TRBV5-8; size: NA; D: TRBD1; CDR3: CASSPRQGISYGYTF; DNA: TGTGCCAGCAGCCCAAGACAGGGTATCAGCTATGGCTACACCTTC
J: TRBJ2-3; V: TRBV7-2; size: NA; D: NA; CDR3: CASRLTDTQYF; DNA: TGTGCCAGCAGACTGACAGATACGCAGTATTTT
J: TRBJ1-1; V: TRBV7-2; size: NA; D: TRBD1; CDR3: CASGGQGASEAFF; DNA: TGTGCCAGCGGAGGACAGGGGGCGTCTGAAGCTTTCTTT
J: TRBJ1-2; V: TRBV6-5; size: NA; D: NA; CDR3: CASSYAEAAYGYTF; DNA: TGTGCCAGCAGTTACGCGGAGGCGGCCTATGGCTACACCTTC